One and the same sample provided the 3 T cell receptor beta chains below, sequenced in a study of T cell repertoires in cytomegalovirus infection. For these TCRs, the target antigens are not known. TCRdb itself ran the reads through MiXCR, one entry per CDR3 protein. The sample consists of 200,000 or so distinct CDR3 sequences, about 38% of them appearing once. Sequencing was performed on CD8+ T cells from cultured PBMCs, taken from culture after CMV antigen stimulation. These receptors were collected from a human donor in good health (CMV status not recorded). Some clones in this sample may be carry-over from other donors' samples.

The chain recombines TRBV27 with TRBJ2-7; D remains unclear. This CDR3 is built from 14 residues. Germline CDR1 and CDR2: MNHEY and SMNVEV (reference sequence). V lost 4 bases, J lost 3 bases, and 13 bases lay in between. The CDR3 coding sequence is TGTGCCAGCAGTTACGCCCCAACACACTACGAGCAGTACTTC. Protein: CASSYAPTHYEQYF.

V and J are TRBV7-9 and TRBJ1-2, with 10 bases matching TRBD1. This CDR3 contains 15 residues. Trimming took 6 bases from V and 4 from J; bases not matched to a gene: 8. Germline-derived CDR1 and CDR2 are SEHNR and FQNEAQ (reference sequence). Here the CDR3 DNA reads TGTGCCAGCAGTGCCGGGACAGGGGCCCCCTATGGCTACACCTTC. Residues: CASSAGTGAPYGYTF.

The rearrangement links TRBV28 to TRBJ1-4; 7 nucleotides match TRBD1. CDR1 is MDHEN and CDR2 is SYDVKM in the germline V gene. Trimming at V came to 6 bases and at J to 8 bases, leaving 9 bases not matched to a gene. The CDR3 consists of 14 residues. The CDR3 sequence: CASSFDRVGEKLFF. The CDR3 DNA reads TGTGCCAGCAGCTTCGACAGGGTAGGAGAAAAACTGTTTTTT.